This T cell receptor beta chain comes out of a study of response to subunit inactivated influenza vaccine (dated by TCRdb to the late 2010s). Background on the whole study: To follow how T cells responded to a trivalent subunit inactivated influenza vaccine, the researchers relied on deep quantitative profiling of the T cell receptor repertoire.

Libraries were constructed by RT-PCR. For sequencing, an Illumina HiSeq 2500 was employed. The public reads were run again by TCRdb, first through fastp at Q25 and then through MiXCR, and only productive beta chains were kept. Rows with a matching CDR3 protein are joined into one entry that keeps the most common DNA and genes. Here the sample has 650,000 or so distinct CDR3 sequences; 13% to 15% occur a single time. Less than 8.5% of the sample goes to the ten largest clones. Study-wide findings and limitations: It was suggested by the authors that each seasonal influenza vaccination may recruit only a limited number of new T cells.

After removal of 6 bases from V and 2 bases from J, the junction retains 3 bases not matched to a gene. The CDR3 runs 14 residues from the cysteine to the phenylalanine. Of the read, only the CDR3 DNA is kept; its 42 bases are in frame from base 1. At least ten counts were recorded for this clonotype. No cognate antigen has been identified for it. One base away there is no much larger clone; base qualities are not given. The source was PBMCs from blood, collected 14 to 15 days before vaccination. The receptor comes from a man over 45 who received an inactivated influenza vaccine. Donor details come from another sample of the same person, matched by shared clones. The chain couples TRBV12-3 or TRBV12-4 to TRBJ2-7; 11 bases in between match TRBD1. The CDR3: CASREGQGAYEQYF. Read as DNA, the sequence is TGTGCCAGCAGGGAGGGACAGGGGGCCTACGAGCAGTACTTC.